This TCR beta chain was profiled in a study of coeliac disease. Findings of the study overall: Active celiac intraepithelial and lamina propria samples had lower TRB and TRG clonality than control samples. The authors considered this approach unsuitable for unbiased detection of gliadin-specific T cells.

This clone occurred a few times. Antigen specificity is unknown. CDR3 length equals 14 residues. V lost 6 bases, J lost 1 base, and 12 bases lay in between. The germline V gene has CDR1 LGHNT and CDR2 FRNRAP. Only in-frame clones appear in the TCRdb table, and some are missing; sequencing was by immunoSEQ multiplex PCR. The table has approximately 6,700 clones, roughly two thirds seen once. This rearrangement joins TRBV12-5 to TRBJ2-5, with TRBD1 as a possible D gene (5 bases). The sequenced material came from lamina propria lymphocytes from the gut. The sequence was obtained from a young woman with active celiac disease. CDR3: CASGSPGPQETQYF. The CDR3 coding sequence is TGTGCTAGTGGCTCCCCAGGGCCCCAAGAGACCCAGTACTTC. Looking up the rest from reference TRBV12-5 and TRBJ2-5 gives the full variable domain: DARVTQTPRHKVTEMGQEVTMRCQPILGHNTVFWYRQTMMQGLELLAYFRNRAPLDDSGMPKDRFSAEMPDATLATLKIQPSEPRDSAVYFCASGSPGPQETQYFGPGTRLLVL.